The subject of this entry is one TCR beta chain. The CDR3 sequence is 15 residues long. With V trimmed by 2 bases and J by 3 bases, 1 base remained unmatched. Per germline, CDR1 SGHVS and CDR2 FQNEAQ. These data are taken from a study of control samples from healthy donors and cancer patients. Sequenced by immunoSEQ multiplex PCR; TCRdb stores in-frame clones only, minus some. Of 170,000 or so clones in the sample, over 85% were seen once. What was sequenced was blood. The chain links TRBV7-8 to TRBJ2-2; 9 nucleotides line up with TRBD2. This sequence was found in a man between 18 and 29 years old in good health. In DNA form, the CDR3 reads TGTGCCAGCAGCTTACGCGGGGGGGACACCGGGGAGCTGTTTTTT. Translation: CASSLRGGDTGELFF.